These 17 T cell receptor beta chains originate from one sample sequenced in a study of T cell responses to AZD1222 COVID-19 vaccine. Clones were sequenced by immunoSEQ multiplex PCR, and TCRdb holds only the in-frame ones, with some missing. The repertoire consists of about 76,000 clones, with about 92% occurring once and the leading ten covering 3.5% to 5%. This material consisted of peripheral blood, taken on day 0 of AZD1222 vaccination. These receptors originate from an adult in good health.

Concerning this clone: The junction does not match germline at one end; this may be a read error. V and J are TRBV6-5 and TRBJ2-1, with 11 nucleotides matching TRBD2. Germline CDR1 is MNHEY and CDR2 is SVGAGI. CDR3 length: 16 residues. The CDR3 region has the DNA TGTGCCAGCAGTTACTCGAGGAAACTAGCGGGAGATGGTTGGATCTTC. The encoded protein is CASSYSRKLAGDGWIF.

The chain uses TRBV19 and TRBJ1-1, with TRBD1 identical over 7 bases. This CDR3 has 15 amino acids. V was clipped by 5 bases and J by 0 bases; unmatched bases: 6. Germline CDR1 and CDR2: LNHDA and SQIVND (reference sequence). The CDR3 DNA reads TGTGCCAGTAGTGGGACAGTAATGATGAACACTGAAGCTTTCTTT. Its translation: CASSGTVMMNTEAFF.

This rearrangement joins TRBV19 to TRBJ1-1; D remains unclear. The CDR3 sequence is 13 residues long. Germline values: CDR1 LNHDA, CDR2 SQIVND (reference sequence). V was pared by 1 base and J by 5 bases, with 8 bases between. CDR3 DNA sequence: TGTGCCAGTAGTATAGGGGTGGGTACTGAAGCTTTCTTT. Amino acids: CASSIGVGTEAFF.

The rearrangement joins TRBV30 to TRBJ1-2, with D unclear. CDR1 is GTSNPN and CDR2 is SVGIG in the germline V gene (reference sequence). V was cut by 0 bases and J by 6 bases, with 20 bases left in between. This CDR3 spans 16 amino acids. The CDR3 DNA is TGTGCCTGGAGTGTTAGACCCCGCGCAGATGGAAATGGCTACACCTTC. This encodes CAWSVRPRADGNGYTF.

The genes are TRBV7-9 and TRBJ2-5, with 9 bases fitting TRBD2. The CDR3 spans 15 residues. V lost 5 bases to trimming and J lost 5 bases; unmatched junction nucleotides: 9. Germline loops: CDR1 SEHNR, CDR2 FQNEAQ (reference sequence). CDR3 nucleotides: TGTGCCAGCAGCCCTAGCGGGGCTAGTGGGGAGACCCAGTACTTC. It is translated as CASSPSGASGETQYF.

The genes are TRBV10-3 and TRBJ2-1, with 10 bases aligning to TRBD2. Germline V lookup: CDR1 ENHRY, CDR2 SYGVKD. After removal of 10 bases from V and 4 bases from J, the junction contained 10 bases not matched to a gene. The CDR3 consists of 15 residues. CDR3 sequence reads: CATRSSGSGYNEQFF. In DNA form, the CDR3 reads TGTGCCACACGATCTAGCGGGAGTGGGTACAATGAGCAGTTCTTC.

V is TRBV19 and J is TRBJ1-1; the D is unclear. Trimming removed 3 bases at V and 5 bases at J, with 10 bases between. Germline CDR1 is LNHDA and CDR2 is SQIVND (reference sequence). The CDR3 covers 13 residues. CDR3 nucleotides: TGTGCCAGTAGTATGGCTTGGGGTACTGAAGCTTTCTTT. It is translated as CASSMAWGTEAFF.

The chain has TRBV3-1 (or the pseudogene TRBV3-2) and TRBJ2-7; the D is unclear. V was shortened by 3 bases and J by 0 bases, with 9 bases between the two germline ends. Germline V gives CDR1 LGHDT, CDR2 YNNKEL (reference sequence). There are 14 residues in the CDR3. In DNA form, the CDR3 reads TGTGCCAGCAGCCACCTACATAGCTCCTACGAGCAGTACTTC. This sequence encodes CASSHLHSSYEQYF.

V usage is TRBV10-3 and J usage is TRBJ2-1, with 15 bases fitting TRBD2. Germline lookup yields CDR1 ENHRY and CDR2 SYGVKD. V trimming: 7 bases; J trimming: 9 bases; junction bases outside the gene matches: 10. The CDR3 runs to 16 residues. In DNA form, the CDR3 reads TGTGCCATCACCTCTCCGCCGGGACTAGCGGGAGGTGAGCAGTTCTTC. It translates to CAITSPPGLAGGEQFF.

CDR3 DNA: TGTGCCAGCAGCCAAGAAGGCCGGAGCGGCCAGCCCCAGCATTTT. The encoded protein is CASSQEGRSGQPQHF. This rearrangement joins TRBV4-2 to TRBJ1-5, with D unresolved. CDR3 length equals 15 residues. CDR1 and CDR2 from the germline V gene are LGHNA and YNFKEQ. Trimming stripped 0 bases from V and 7 bases from J, with 13 bases between.

The CDR3 DNA reads as TGTGCCAGCAGCCGCTCGAATGAAAAACTGTTTTTT. It codes for CASSRSNEKLFF. The rearrangement links TRBV7-9 to TRBJ1-4; D call uncertain. CDR1 and CDR2 from the germline V gene are SEHNR and FQNEAQ (reference sequence). V was trimmed by 5 bases and J by 5 bases, leaving 6 bases between them. This CDR3 is 12 amino acids long.

V is TRBV6-5 and J is TRBJ2-3; possible D gene TRBD2, 6 bases. CDR1 is MNHEY, CDR2 SVGAGI, per germline. With 7 bases removed from V and 0 bases from J, the gap between germline ends came to 14 bases. CDR3 length equals 15 residues. The CDR3 region has the DNA TGTGCCAGCACCTCAATAGCGGAGAGCACAGATACGCAGTATTTT. Amino acids: CASTSIAESTDTQYF.

This chain connects TRBV2 to TRBJ1-2, with no clear D. This CDR3 is 14 amino acids long. Trimming removed 1 base at V and 2 bases at J, with 8 bases between. Germline CDR1 SNHLY, CDR2 FYNNEI. CDR3 DNA: TGTGCCAGCAGTGAAGAGGGCAGGAACTATGGCTACACCTTC. It is translated as CASSEEGRNYGYTF.

V and J are TRBV7-9 and TRBJ2-1, with 13 bases lining up with TRBD2. V lost 5 bases, J lost 6 bases, and 7 bases stayed unmatched. This CDR3 has 16 residues. Germline V gene lookup returns CDR1 SEHNR and CDR2 FQNEAQ (reference sequence). CDR3 in amino acids: CASSALLAGGSNEQFF. The CDR3 region has the DNA TGTGCCAGCAGCGCCCTACTAGCGGGAGGGTCCAATGAGCAGTTCTTC.

The chain uses TRBV6-5 and TRBJ1-1; D possibly corresponds to TRBD1 (5 bases). CDR1 is MNHEY, CDR2 SVGAGI, per germline. The CDR3 has 14 residues. V gave up 7 bases and J gave up 0 bases, with 12 bases separating them. CDR3 coding DNA: TGTGCCAGCATCTATGCGGACATGAACACTGAAGCTTTCTTT. Amino acid sequence: CASIYADMNTEAFF.

The V gene is TRBV27, the J gene TRBJ1-5; 8 bases agree with TRBD1. The CDR3 contains 18 residues. Per the germline V gene, CDR1 is MNHEY and CDR2 is SMNVEV (reference sequence). With 6 bases clipped from V and 4 bases from J, the junction kept 17 bases outside the gene matches. CDR3 DNA: TGTGCCAGCAGCCGCACATCGTCCAGGGGGCCCTGGAATCAGCCCCAGCATTTT. Amino acids: CASSRTSSRGPWNQPQHF.

This clone was counted between two and nine times. The rearrangement joins TRBV6-4 to TRBJ1-1; tentatively, D is TRBD1 (5 bases). The germline CDR1 and CDR2 sequences are MRHNA and SNTAGT. The CDR3 has 14 residues. Trimming stripped 0 bases from V and 6 bases from J, with 11 bases between. CDR3 region: CASSDSSRGSEAFF. As DNA, the CDR3 is TGTGCCAGCAGTGACTCTTCCCGGGGCTCTGAAGCTTTCTTT.